This is a list of T cell receptor beta chains from one sample in a study of cytomegalovirus exposure and HLA in healthy donors. Profiled with immunoSEQ multiplex PCR; TCRdb holds only in-frame clones, not every one. Of over 150,000 clones in the sample, roughly 79% were seen once. Input material: PBMCs. All receptors come from a man between 18 and 35 years old in good health and CMV-seronegative. CDR3s leave out the opening cysteine and the closing phenylalanine or tryptophan. A D gene is named only where the DNA matches it firmly. Only some rows state a clone size, as once, few, many or a class for expanded clones.

>TRBV4-2|NA|TRBJ1-1|NA
ASSQFLNTEAF
>TRBV7-9|NA|TRBJ2-7|NA
ASSLFGGGDEQY
>TRBV6-1|NA|TRBJ2-4|NA
ASSVRDTRSLAKNIQY
>TRBV21-1|NA|TRBJ2-1|NA
ASSNSAGTGVMGNEQF
>TRBV30|NA|TRBJ1-1|NA
AWQKTGDTEAF
>TRBV30|NA|TRBJ1-4|TRBD1
ASSPWTGAVQKLF
>TRBV11-2|NA|TRBJ1-1|NA
ASSLGVRTRQNTEAF
>TRBV5-1|NA|TRBJ2-5|TRBD2
ASSLAPAGGPLGETQY
>TRBV19|NA|TRBJ1-1|TRBD1
ASSKRQGNTEAF
>TRBV6-5|NA|TRBJ1-1|NA
ASSQQGNTEAF
>TRBV6-1|NA|TRBJ1-1|TRBD1
ASSVPGQGRTEAF
>TRBV5-4|NA|TRBJ2-6|TRBD1
ASSIRTGSSGANVLT
>TRBV6-5|NA|TRBJ1-3|NA
ASSRGGGGNTIY
>TRBV7-6|NA|TRBJ2-1|TRBD1
ASGLGTGSHNEQF
>TRBV7-2|few|TRBJ2-3|TRBD2
ASSLVGLAGAIMDTQY
>TRBV28|NA|TRBJ2-3|TRBD1
ASSPTGAPGTQY
>TRBV5-1|NA|TRBJ1-1|NA
ASSLPGGFTEAF
>TRBV7-3|NA|TRBJ2-2|NA
ASSSGLDGELF
>TRBV19|NA|TRBJ2-2|TRBD1
ASRATTGGIAGELF
>TRBV2|NA|TRBJ2-3|TRBD1
ASRRTGGDTQY
>TRBV19|NA|TRBJ1-5|TRBD1
ASSNGAGGNQPQH
>TRBV28|NA|TRBJ1-5|TRBD1
ASKSRDVQGVNQPQH
>TRBV6-5|once|TRBJ2-2|TRBD1
ATRQGSVGELF
>TRBV4-2|once|TRBJ2-5|TRBD2
ASNPWASGSPETQY
>TRBV7-9|NA|TRBJ1-4|NA
ASSLADRGGEKLF
>TRBV6-6|NA|TRBJ1-5|NA
ASRREYQPQH
>TRBV28|NA|TRBJ1-3|TRBD1
ASSSPGGSGNTIY
>TRBV5-4|NA|TRBJ1-1|NA
ASSRNTGSTEAF
>TRBV6-6|NA|TRBJ2-1|NA
ASSGGGRGNEQF
>TRBV4-3|NA|TRBJ1-4|NA
ASSQVPGAYRVGEKLF
>TRBV19|NA|TRBJ1-1|TRBD1
ASSPGQGRGTEAF
>TRBV6-4|NA|TRBJ2-2|TRBD1
ASSSGTGGITGELF
>TRBV4-1|NA|TRBJ1-3|NA
ASSQDLSGNTIY